This TCR beta chain was identified during a study of blood T cell repertoires in COVID-19. Overall study: T cells, B-cell-depleted T cells, or PBMCs supplied cDNA or gDNA.

V lost 2 bases, J lost 3 bases, and 10 bases stayed unmatched. CDR3 size: 17 residues. The V gene's germline CDR1 is SGHDT and CDR2 YYEEEE. In the authors' methods: Estimation of nucleated cell counts was performed using reference gene primer amplification. The protocol was immunoSEQ multiplex PCR, while the TCRdb copy is restricted to in-frame clones and leaves out a portion. The V and J calls and clone size were taken over from that table, and D and trimming were inferred from the DNA. The sample consists of approximately 180,000 clones, under 90% of them appearing once. Patients in Seattle were enrolled during active infection, then followed longitudinally.

V and J are TRBV5-6 and TRBJ2-2; 7 nucleotides match TRBD2. The sequence derives from a person aged 70 to 85 with COVID-19, enrolled during active disease. The sequenced material came from peripheral blood. The CDR3 DNA reads TGTGCCAGCAGCTTCATGGTGGCGGGGGTGGACACCGGGGAGCTGTTTTTT. As protein: CASSFMVAGVDTGELFF.